This TCR beta chain was captured in a study of blood T cell repertoires in COVID-19. The length of the CDR3 is 17 residues. Between the trimmed V and J ends, which lost 1 base and 0 bases, there was a span of 16 bases. The germline V gene encodes CDR1 SGHVS and CDR2 FNYEAQ. Sequencing was performed with immunoSEQ multiplex PCR; in TCRdb, only in-frame clones are kept and a portion is missing. The top ten clones hold about 15% of a sample with around 56,000 clones, 80% to 95% of them seen once. Specimen: peripheral blood. This receptor was taken from a man at least 80 years old with acute or convalescent COVID-19. The V and J genes are TRBV7-6 and TRBJ2-7; the D gene is possibly TRBD2 (6 bases). CDR3 nucleotide sequence: TGTGCCAGCAGCTTAGGGGGGAGGCTTCCAGGCTCCTACGAGCAGTACTTC. Its translation: CASSLGGRLPGSYEQYF. Supplemented by reference TRBV7-6 and TRBJ2-7, the full variable domain reads GAGVSQSPRYKVTKRGQDVALRCDPISGHVSLYWYRQALGQGPEFLTYFNYEAQQDKSGLPNDRFSAERPEGSISTLTIQRTEQRDSAMYRCASSLGGRLPGSYEQYFGPGTRLTVT.